This T cell receptor (beta chain) came from a study of cytomegalovirus exposure and HLA in healthy donors (dated by TCRdb to 2016 to 2017). For the wider study: According to an earlier analysis of a few hundred of the donors, some 170 million T cells yielded 90 million to 130 million unique TCR beta sequences and 276 Gb of sequence data. An early release covering roughly 640 HLA-typed donors comprised about 290 gigabases of sequencing data and 85 million to 100 million unique TCR sequences. High-throughput TCR immunosequencing, statistical association of individual TCRs with disease status, and machine learning were combined to predict cytomegalovirus infection status. In a later analysis, previously published TCR beta repertoires from 670 or so donors were re-analyzed and high-resolution HLA genotyping was added so that TCR occurrence patterns could be studied. Of the roughly 410 genotyped donors, 65% to 90% were placed in the genetic ancestry cluster associated with self-reported Caucasian donors. The study used immunosequencing to profile the T cell repertoires of under 700 subjects and linked those repertoires to cytomegalovirus serostatus. Along with the approximately 650-subject first cohort, a separate validation cohort of over a hundred different subjects was used. All discovery cohort repertoires had been generated using a single sequencing platform. Among around 400 genotyped donors of the cohort, an average of approximately 250,000 unique TCR beta nucleotide sequences were sequenced per donor, roughly 20% of them non-productive. Donor age, sex, ethnicity and CMV serostatus were collected together with the repertoire data. Four to six DR-DQ haplotypes were handled as single units for association and clustering, since linkage in the cohort was strong. In an earlier analysis of 587 of the donors, high-throughput TCR beta sequencing was used to judge whether each TCR beta V gene segment behaved as functional or pseudogenic. Rather than using new phenotypic data, the later analysis identified candidate immune exposures from TCR beta sequences and from how often those sequences occurred across donors. A later genetic analysis took genome-wide SNP genotypes for about three fifths of the 666 donors and used that subset as a discovery cohort. Class I and class II HLA loci were covered by the typing at four-digit resolution. The number of donors typed differed by locus, with roughly 620-640 for A, B, C, DRB1 and DQB1, 522 for DQA1, 600 to 610 for DPA1, and around 460 for DPB1. The study aimed to test whether signatures of past pathogen exposure could be identified by cataloging public T cell receptors. Study-wide conclusions, independent of this receptor: At a false discovery rate of 0.05, a later analysis linked some 17,000 TCR beta sequences to specific HLA alleles. Because HLA typing was unavailable for some donors at each locus, only the typed subset was used in association tests. In an earlier analysis of around 600 of the donors, most TCR beta V segments were observed in productive rearrangements about 90% or about 30% of the time, broadly matching IMGT annotations. Across donors, most TCR sequences were observed very rarely, whereas some public TCRs were present in many individuals. When HLA alleles, especially DR and DQ, strongly co-occurred, TCR associations were difficult to assign to individual alleles. A later genetic analysis reported fewer N-insertions in productive TCRs among donors in an Asian-associated ancestry cluster than the roughly 700-donor mean. A total of 164 TCR beta chains were listed by the study as associated with cytomegalovirus. According to the authors, the approach could potentially be generalized to other disease states and immunological phenotypes. For the cohort, immune exposure information was limited to CMV serostatus. Because counts were too low, about 15 rarely observed V segments, including chromosome 9 orphons, were left out of the earlier analysis of a few hundred of the donors. In vitro tests confirmed that three of the cytomegalovirus-associated TCR beta chains recognize cytomegalovirus antigens. In a later analysis, HLA-associated TCR beta chains showed more clonal expansion and lower generation probabilities than non-associated chains that were equally common. The presence/absence analyses assumed that sequencing depth was roughly uniform across donors, and that assumption may not be true. In both the original and validation cohorts, the classifier was reported to diagnose cytomegalovirus status with high specificity and sensitivity. The 87-base-pair reads could not distinguish some IMGT-functional V segments, including TRBV6-2 and TRBV6-3, so those segments were excluded. A group of highly shared sequence variants was considered likely to be a technical artifact of the sequencing pipeline. Linkage disequilibrium might explain the correlated functional status among segregating V segments, but an unknown experimental factor could not be excluded. An association between a missense DCLRE1C variant and V-gene and J-gene trimming of TCR beta chains was found in a later genetic analysis and replicated in an independent cohort. In a later analysis, several top co-occurrence clusters were reported to appear linked to parvovirus B19, influenza, CMV and Epstein-Barr virus. In a later analysis, the rate of TCR association differed among HLA loci, with DRB1 alleles having the most associated TCRs and HLA-C alleles having the fewest. Only TCR beta chains were sequenced in this cohort, and the absence of alpha or paired-chain data limited detectable features. A later analysis found that most CMV-associated TCR beta chains appeared HLA-restricted, with HLA associations seemingly driven largely by CMV exposure. A further reported finding was that TCR beta sequences accurately predicted the HLA-A and HLA-B alleles for most subjects in the first cohort.

A note on this clone: Its antigen is still unknown. No much larger clone is present one base from it, and per-base qualities are unavailable.

The cohort comprised around 690 healthy bone marrow donors. Cohort members were all nominally healthy when sampled, although unrecorded immune exposures were likely present. The donor was CMV seronegative and belonged to the group of over 300 seronegative cohort members. Each donor provided a peripheral blood sample, and peripheral blood mononuclear cells were used for TCR beta sequencing. Genomic DNA was extracted from the blood cell samples with the Qiagen DNeasy Blood Extraction Kit. Library preparation was by the immunoSEQ multiplex PCR assay. The multiplex PCR relied on a mix of 60 forward primers for TCR Vbeta segments and 13 reverse primers for TCR Jbeta segments. The CDR3 region of rearranged TCR beta genes was amplified from genomic DNA with a multiplex PCR assay. The amplified TCR beta libraries were sequenced on the Illumina HiSeq System as 87-base-pair reads. Regarding the original processing steps: Across the roughly 700 repertoires, a later analysis counted roughly 77 million unique TCR beta chains, roughly 11 million of which were shared by at least two donors. Raw reads were error-corrected and collapsed into unique sequences by a nearest-neighbor algorithm in which closely related sequences were merged to remove PCR and sequencing errors. Alignment of CDR3 sequences to IMGT reference sequences was used to assign V, D and J gene segments. For a sequence to be retained, at least a six-nucleotide match to both a V gene segment and a J gene segment was required. A rearrangement was called productive if the CDR3 had no stop codons and remained in frame with V and J, and every other rearrangement was called non-productive. Following IMGT convention, CDR3 was defined as the stretch from the second conserved V-encoded cysteine to the conserved J-encoded phenylalanine. The earlier analysis of a few hundred of the donors excluded any sequence lacking an unambiguous match to a single V gene segment. In an earlier analysis of approximately 610 of the donors, V segments were called functional above 56.7% productive rearrangements and were called segregating when the between-donor standard deviation exceeded 5%. A statistical classification framework was developed to diagnose cytomegalovirus status using the catalog of TCR beta chain sequences. V and J gene assignment, in a later analysis, came from comparing TCR nucleotide sequences with IMGT/GENE-DB human TR gene sequences. A later analysis assigned CDR3 sequences and most-parsimonious VDJ recombination scenarios with the TCRdist pipeline. In a later analysis, each TCR beta chain was defined by its CDR3 amino acid sequence together with its V-gene family, and reads lacking a unique V-gene family were excluded. A later analysis removed 600 or so highly shared, low-generation-probability nucleotide sequences to deal with suspected cross-contamination and a sequencing artifact. In a later analysis, a clonal expansion index for each public chain was calculated from normalized within-repertoire ranks of inferred template counts. In a later analysis, generation probabilities were computed using a VDJ recombination model fitted to out-of-frame rearrangements, and the results were checked against IGoR. Hypergeometric tests were used in a later analysis to score TCR-TCR, TCR-HLA and TCR-CMV co-occurrence, with a repertoire-size bias correction applied to the TCR pairs. A later analysis estimated false discovery rates by permuting HLA or CMV assignments 20 times. In a later analysis, co-occurring TCRs were grouped using DBSCAN, and TCRdist sequence similarity was added for clustering within HLA-allele-positive subsets. For co-occurrence clustering, repertoires with fewer than 30,000 or more than 120,000 public chains were excluded, along with four or five repertoires with anomalous nucleotide sharing. TCRdb stores this immuneACCESS table with in-frame sequences only. Part of the clones is absent; in the studies checked, under half of the shortfall reflects unresolved V genes, and no reason is known for the rest. The V and J calls and the clone size are those of that table, but D and trimming were determined from the DNA. The sample records 110,000 to 150,000 clones, 75% to 80% of which are singletons. The ten biggest clones cover 1.5% to 2% of the sample.

Per the germline V gene, SGHRS is the CDR1 and YFSETQ is the CDR2. At the junction V is shortened by 4 bases and J by 0 bases, with 20 bases in between. The cysteine opens and the phenylalanine closes a CDR3 of 19 amino acids. Solely the CDR3 DNA is kept, with 57 bases framed from the first base. The source is a woman aged 25 to 39 in good health and CMV-seronegative. The chain employs TRBV5-1 and TRBJ2-6, and TRBD2 may be the D gene, going by 7 matching bases. Specimen: PBMCs. Here is the DNA: TGCGCCAGCAGCACCCAACAGGGATGGGGGGGCTCTGGGGCCAACGTCCTGACTTTC. This codes for CASSTQQGWGGSGANVLTF.